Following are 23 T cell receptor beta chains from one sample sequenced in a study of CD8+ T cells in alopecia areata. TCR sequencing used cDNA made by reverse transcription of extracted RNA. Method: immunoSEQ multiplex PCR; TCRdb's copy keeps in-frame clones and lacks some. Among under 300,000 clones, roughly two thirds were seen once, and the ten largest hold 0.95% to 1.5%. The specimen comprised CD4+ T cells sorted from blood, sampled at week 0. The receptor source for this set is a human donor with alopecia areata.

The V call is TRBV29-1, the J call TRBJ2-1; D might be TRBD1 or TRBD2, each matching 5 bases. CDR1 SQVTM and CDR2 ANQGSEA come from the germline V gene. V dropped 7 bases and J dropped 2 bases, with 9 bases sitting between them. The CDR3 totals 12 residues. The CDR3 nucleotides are TGCAGCGCACGGGACGCCTACAATGAGCAGTTCTTC. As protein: CSARDAYNEQFF.

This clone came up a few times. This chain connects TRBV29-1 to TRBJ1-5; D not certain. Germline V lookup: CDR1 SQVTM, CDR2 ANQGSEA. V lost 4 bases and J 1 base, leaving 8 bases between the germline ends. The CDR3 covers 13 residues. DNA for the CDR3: TGCAGCGTTGGTGAGGGAAGCAATCAGCCCCAGCATTTT. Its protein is CSVGEGSNQPQHF. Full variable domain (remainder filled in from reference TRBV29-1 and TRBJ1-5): SAVISQKPSRDICQRGTSLTIQCQVDSQVTMMFWYRQQPGQSLTLIATANQGSEATYESGFVIDKFPISRPNLTFSTLTVSNMSPEDSSIYLCSVGEGSNQPQHFGDGTRLSIL.

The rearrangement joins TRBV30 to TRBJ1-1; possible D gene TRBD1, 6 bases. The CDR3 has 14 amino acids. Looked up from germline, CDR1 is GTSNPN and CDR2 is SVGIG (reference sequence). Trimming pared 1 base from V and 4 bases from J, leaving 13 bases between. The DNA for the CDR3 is TGTGCCTGGAGTGCCCTCATAGGGGGCACTGAAGCTTTCTTT. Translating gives CAWSALIGGTEAFF. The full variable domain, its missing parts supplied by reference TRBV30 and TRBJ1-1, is SQTIHQWPATLVQPVGSPLSLECTVEGTSNPNLYWYRQAAGRGLQLLFYSVGIGQISSEVPQNLSASRPQDRQFILSSKKLLLSDSGFYLCAWSALIGGTEAFFGQGTRLTVV.

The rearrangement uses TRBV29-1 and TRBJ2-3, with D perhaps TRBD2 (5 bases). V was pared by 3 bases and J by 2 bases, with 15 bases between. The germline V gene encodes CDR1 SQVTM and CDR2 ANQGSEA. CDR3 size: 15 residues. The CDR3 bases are TGCAGCGTTGACGGACTGCCAGGAGACACAGATACGCAGTATTTT. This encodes CSVDGLPGDTDTQYF.

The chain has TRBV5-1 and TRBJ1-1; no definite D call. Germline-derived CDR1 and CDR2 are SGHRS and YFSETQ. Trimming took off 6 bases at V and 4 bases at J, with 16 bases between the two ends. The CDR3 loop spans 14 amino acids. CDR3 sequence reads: CASTSPGSGTEAFF. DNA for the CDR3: TGCGCCAGCACTTCTCCGGGGAGCGGCACTGAAGCTTTCTTT.

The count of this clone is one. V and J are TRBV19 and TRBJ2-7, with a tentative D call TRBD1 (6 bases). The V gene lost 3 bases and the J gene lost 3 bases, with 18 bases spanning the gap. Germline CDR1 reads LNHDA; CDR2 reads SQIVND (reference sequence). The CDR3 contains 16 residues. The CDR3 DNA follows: TGTGCCAGTAGTATTGCACAGGGAAAGGGCCGCTACGAGCAGTACTTC. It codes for CASSIAQGKGRYEQYF.

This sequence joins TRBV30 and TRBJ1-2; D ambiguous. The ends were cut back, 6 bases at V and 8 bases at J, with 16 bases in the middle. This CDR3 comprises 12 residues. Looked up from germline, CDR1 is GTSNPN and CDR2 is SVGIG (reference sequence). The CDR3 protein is CACILVFAGYTF. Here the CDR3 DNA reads TGTGCCTGTATACTAGTTTTTGCCGGCTACACCTTC. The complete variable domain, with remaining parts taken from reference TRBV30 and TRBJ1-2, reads SQTIHQWPATLVQPVGSPLSLECTVEGTSNPNLYWYRQAAGRGLQLLFYSVGIGQISSEVPQNLSASRPQDRQFILSSKKLLLSDSGFYLCACILVFAGYTFGSGTRLTVV.

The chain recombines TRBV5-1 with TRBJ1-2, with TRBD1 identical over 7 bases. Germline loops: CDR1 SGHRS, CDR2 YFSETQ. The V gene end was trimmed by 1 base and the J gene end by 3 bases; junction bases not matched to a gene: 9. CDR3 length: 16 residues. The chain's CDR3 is CASSLRGSGTDYGYTF. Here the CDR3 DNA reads TGCGCCAGCAGCTTGAGGGGCTCCGGGACAGACTATGGCTACACCTTC.

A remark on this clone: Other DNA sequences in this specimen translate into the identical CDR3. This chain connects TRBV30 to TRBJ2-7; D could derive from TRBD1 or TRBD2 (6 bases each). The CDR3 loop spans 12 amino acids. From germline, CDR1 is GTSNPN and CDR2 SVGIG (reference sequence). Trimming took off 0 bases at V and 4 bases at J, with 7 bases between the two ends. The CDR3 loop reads CAWSVGGYEQYF. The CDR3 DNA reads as TGTGCCTGGAGTGTAGGGGGGTACGAGCAGTACTTC.

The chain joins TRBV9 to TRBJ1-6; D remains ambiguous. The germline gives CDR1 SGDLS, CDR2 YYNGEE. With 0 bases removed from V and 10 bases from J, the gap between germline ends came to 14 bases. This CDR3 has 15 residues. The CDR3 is CASSVAVGNESPLHF. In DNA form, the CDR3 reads TGTGCCAGCAGCGTAGCTGTGGGGAACGAATCACCCCTCCACTTT. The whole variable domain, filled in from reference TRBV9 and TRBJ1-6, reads DSGVTQTPKHLITATGQRVTLRCSPRSGDLSVYWYQQSLDQGLQFLIQYYNGEERAKGNILERFSAQQFPDLHSELNLSSLELGDSALYFCASSVAVGNESPLHFGNGTRLTVT.

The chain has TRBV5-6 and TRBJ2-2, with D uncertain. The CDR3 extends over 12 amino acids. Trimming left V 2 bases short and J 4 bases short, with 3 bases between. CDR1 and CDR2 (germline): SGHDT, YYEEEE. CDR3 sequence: CASSFITGELFF. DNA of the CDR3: TGTGCCAGCAGCTTTATCACCGGGGAGCTGTTTTTT.

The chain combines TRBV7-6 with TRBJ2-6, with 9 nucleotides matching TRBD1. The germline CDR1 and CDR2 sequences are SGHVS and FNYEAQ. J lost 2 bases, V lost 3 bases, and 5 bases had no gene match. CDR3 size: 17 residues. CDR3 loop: CASSLGQGPPGANVLTF. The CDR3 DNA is TGTGCCAGCAGCTTGGGACAGGGACCGCCTGGGGCCAACGTCCTGACTTTC.

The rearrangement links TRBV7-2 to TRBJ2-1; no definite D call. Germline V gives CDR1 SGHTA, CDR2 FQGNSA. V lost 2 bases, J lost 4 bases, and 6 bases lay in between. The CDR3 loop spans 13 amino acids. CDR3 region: CASSLNQYNEQFF. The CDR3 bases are TGTGCCAGCAGCTTAAACCAGTACAATGAGCAGTTCTTC.

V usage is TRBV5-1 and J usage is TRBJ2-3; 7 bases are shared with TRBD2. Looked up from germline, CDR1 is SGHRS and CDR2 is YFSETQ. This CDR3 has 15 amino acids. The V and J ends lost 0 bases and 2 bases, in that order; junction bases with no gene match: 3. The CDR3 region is CASSLEAGNTDTQYF. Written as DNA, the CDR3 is TGCGCCAGCAGCTTGGAAGCGGGGAACACAGATACGCAGTATTTT.

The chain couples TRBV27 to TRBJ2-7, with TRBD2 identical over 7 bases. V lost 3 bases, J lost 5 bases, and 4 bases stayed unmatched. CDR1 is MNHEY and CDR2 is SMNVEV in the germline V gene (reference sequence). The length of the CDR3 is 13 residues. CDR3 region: CASSFPGGNEQYF. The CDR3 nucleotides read TGTGCCAGCAGTTTCCCCGGGGGGAACGAGCAGTACTTC.

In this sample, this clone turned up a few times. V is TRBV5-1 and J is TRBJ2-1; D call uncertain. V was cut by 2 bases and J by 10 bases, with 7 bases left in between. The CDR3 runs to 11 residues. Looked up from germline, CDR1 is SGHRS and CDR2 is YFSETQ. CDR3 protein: CASSFQREQFF. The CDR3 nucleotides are TGCGCCAGCAGCTTCCAGAGGGAGCAGTTCTTC. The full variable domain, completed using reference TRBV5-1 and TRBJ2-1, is KAGVTQTPRYLIKTRGQQVTLSCSPISGHRSVSWYQQTPGQGLQFLFEYFSETQRNKGNFPGRFSGRQFSNSRSEMNVSTLELGDSALYLCASSFQREQFFGPGTRLTVL.

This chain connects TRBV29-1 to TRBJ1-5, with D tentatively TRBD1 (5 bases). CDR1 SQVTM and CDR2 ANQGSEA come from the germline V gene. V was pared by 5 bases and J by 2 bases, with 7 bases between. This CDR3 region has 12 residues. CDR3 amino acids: CSVWGGNQPQHF. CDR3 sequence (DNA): TGCAGCGTTTGGGGGGGCAATCAGCCCCAGCATTTT.

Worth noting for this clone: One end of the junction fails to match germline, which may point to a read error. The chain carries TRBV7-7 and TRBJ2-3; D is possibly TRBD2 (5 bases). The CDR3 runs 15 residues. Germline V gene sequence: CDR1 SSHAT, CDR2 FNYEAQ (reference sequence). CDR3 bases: TGTGCTAGCAGCTCCAGCGGTGTGAGCACAGATACGCAGTATTTT. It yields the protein CASSSSGVSTDTQYF.

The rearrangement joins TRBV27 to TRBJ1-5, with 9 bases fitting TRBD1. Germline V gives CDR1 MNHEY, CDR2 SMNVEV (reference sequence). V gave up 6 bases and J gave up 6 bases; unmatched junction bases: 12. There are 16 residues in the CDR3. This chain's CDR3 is CASRATDRGTGQPQHF. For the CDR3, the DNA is TGTGCCAGCAGAGCCACGGACAGGGGCACGGGTCAGCCCCAGCATTTT.

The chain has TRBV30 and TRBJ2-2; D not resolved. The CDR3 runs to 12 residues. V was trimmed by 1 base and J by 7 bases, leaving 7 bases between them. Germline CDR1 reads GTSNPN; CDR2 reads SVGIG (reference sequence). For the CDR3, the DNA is TGTGCCTGGAGTGGAGTGGGCGGGGAGCTGTTTTTT. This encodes CAWSGVGGELFF.

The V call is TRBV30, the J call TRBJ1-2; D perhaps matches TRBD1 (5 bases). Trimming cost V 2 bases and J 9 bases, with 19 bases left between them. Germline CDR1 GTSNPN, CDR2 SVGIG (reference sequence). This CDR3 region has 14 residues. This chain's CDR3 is CAWSTPGTRFSYTF. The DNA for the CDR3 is TGTGCCTGGAGTACCCCCGGGACCCGATTTAGCTACACCTTC.

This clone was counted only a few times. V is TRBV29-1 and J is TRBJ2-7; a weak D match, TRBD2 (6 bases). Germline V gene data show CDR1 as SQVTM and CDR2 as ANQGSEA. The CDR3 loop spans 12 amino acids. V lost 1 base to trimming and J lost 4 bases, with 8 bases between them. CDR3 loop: CSVEAGRYEQYF. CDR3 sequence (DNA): TGCAGCGTTGAAGCGGGGAGGTACGAGCAGTACTTC.

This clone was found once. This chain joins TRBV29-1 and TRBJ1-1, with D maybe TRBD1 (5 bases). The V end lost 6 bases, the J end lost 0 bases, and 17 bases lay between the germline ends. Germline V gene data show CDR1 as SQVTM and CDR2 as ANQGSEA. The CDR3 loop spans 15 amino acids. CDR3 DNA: TGCAGCGTGGATAACCCCAGGGATATGAACACTGAAGCTTTCTTT. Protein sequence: CSVDNPRDMNTEAFF.